This T cell receptor beta chain is from a study of early T cells in non-severe SARS-CoV-2 infection. This clonotype was observed many times. In the library, individual cDNA molecules carried attached unique molecular identifiers. TCRdb independently ran MiXCR on the 5' RACE reads; one entry per CDR3 protein. The table shows 69,000 or so distinct CDR3 sequences, with 3.5% to 6% occurring only once. Trimming took 3 bases from V and 5 from J, leaving 10 bases between them. Germline-derived CDR1 and CDR2 are MNHNY and SVGAGI (reference sequence). The CDR3 spans 13 residues. V and J are TRBV6-6 and TRBJ2-5; D assignment may be TRBD1 or TRBD2 (5 bases each). The TCR originated in an adult who was a healthcare worker with PCR-confirmed SARS-CoV-2 infection or an uninfected control (not recorded which). The donor label of this sample is uncertain. The specimen was whole blood, collected at baseline. CDR3 DNA: TGTGCCAGCAGTTATAGGTGGGGGGAGACCCAGTACTTC. As protein: CASSYRWGETQYF.